This TCR beta chain was sequenced for a study of cytomegalovirus exposure and HLA in healthy donors. Study-level findings and limits: Indistinguishability led to the exclusion of some V segments, TRBV6-2 and TRBV6-3 included. The later analysis indicated that the majority of CMV-associated TCR beta chains appeared HLA-restricted.

As regards this clone: Its antigen is not identified.

PCR used 60 Vbeta primers and 13 Jbeta primers. The repertoire was sequenced with immunoSEQ multiplex PCR; TCRdb's copy has only in-frame clones and lacks some. Found here are 100,000 to 120,000 clones, around 75% of them singletons; the top ten hold 1% to 1.5%. In germline, CDR1 is MNHEY, CDR2 SVGAGI. Trimming stripped 2 bases from V and 1 base from J, with 15 bases between. The CDR3 sequence is 16 residues long. The TCR comes from a man aged 35-49 years in good health and CMV-seronegative. Source material: PBMCs. This rearrangement joins TRBV6-5 to TRBJ2-7; tentatively, D is TRBD1 (5 bases). The CDR3 bases are TGTGCCAGCAGTTACCAGCAGGGCCGGCGGTCCTACGAGCAGTACTTC. Translated, it gives CASSYQQGRRSYEQYF.